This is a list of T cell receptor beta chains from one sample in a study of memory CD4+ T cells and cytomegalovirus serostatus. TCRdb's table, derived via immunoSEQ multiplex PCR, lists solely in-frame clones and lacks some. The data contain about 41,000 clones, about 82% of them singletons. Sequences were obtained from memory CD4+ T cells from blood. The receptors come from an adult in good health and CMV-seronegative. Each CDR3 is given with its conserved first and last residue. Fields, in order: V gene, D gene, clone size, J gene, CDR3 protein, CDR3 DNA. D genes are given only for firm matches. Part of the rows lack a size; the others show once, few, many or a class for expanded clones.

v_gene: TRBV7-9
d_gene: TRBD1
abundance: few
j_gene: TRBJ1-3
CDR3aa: CASSLMGTGIGNTIYF
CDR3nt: TGTGCCAGCAGCTTAATGGGGACAGGGATTGGAAACACCATATATTTT

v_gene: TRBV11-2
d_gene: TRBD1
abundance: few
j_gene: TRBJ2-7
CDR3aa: CASSTGTVGVFYEQYF
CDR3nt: TGTGCCAGCAGCACAGGGACAGTCGGAGTCTTCTACGAGCAGTACTTC

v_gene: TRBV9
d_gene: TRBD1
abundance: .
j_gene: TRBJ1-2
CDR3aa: CASSVGTGAGYTF
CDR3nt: TGTGCCAGCAGCGTAGGGACAGGGGCTGGCTACACCTTC

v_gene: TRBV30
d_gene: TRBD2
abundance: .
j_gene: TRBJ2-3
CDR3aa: CAWSVPTSGRFFTDTQYF
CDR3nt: TGTGCCTGGAGTGTACCGACTAGCGGGAGGTTTTTCACAGATACGCAGTATTTT

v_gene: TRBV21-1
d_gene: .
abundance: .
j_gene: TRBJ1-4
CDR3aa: CASRVEPNNEKLFF
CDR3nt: TGTGCCAGCAGGGTTGAGCCTAATAATGAAAAACTGTTTTTT

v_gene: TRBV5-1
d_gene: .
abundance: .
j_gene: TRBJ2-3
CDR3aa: CASSLDRGSTDTQYF
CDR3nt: TGCGCCAGCAGCTTGGATCGGGGTTCCACAGATACGCAGTATTTT

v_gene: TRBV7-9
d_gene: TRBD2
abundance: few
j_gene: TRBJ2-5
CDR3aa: CASSSSGGGKTQYF
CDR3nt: TGTGCCAGCAGCTCTTCGGGAGGAGGAAAGACCCAGTACTTC

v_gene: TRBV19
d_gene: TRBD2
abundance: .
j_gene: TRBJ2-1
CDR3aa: CATKSGGSYNEQFF
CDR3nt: TGTGCCACCAAGAGCGGGGGGTCCTACAATGAGCAGTTCTTC

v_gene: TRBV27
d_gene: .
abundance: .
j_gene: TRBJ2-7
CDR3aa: CASSLSRGDDEQYF
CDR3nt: TGTGCCAGCAGTTTATCCAGGGGTGACGACGAGCAGTACTTC

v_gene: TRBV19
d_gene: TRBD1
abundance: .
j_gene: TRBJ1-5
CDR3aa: CASSRDRGHDSNQPQHF
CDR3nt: TGTGCCAGTAGCCGAGACAGGGGGCACGATAGCAATCAGCCCCAGCATTTT

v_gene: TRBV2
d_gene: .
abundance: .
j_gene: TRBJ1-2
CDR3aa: CASSSQNNYGYTF
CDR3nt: TGTGCCAGCAGTTCACAGAATAACTATGGCTACACCTTC

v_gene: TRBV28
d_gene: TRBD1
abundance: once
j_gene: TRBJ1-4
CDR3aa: CASSLGQGKEKLFF
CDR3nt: TGTGCCAGCAGTTTGGGACAGGGTAAAGAAAAACTGTTTTTT

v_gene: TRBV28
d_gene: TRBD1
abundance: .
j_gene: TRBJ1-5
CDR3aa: CASSPRQGVYQPQHF
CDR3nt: TGTGCCAGCAGCCCTCGACAGGGCGTATATCAGCCCCAGCATTTT

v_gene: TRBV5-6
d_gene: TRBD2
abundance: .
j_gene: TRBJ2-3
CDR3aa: CASSSAGTSISDTQYF
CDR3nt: TGTGCCAGCAGCTCCGCCGGGACTAGCATTTCAGATACGCAGTATTTT

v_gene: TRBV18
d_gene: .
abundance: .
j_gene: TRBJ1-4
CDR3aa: CASSDSGRNEKLFF
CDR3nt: TGTGCCAGCTCAGATTCGGGGCGGAATGAAAAACTGTTTTTT

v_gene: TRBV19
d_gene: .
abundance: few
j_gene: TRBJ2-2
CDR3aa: CASSLGGGTGELFF
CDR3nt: TGTGCCAGTAGTTTAGGGGGAGGGACCGGGGAGCTGTTTTTT

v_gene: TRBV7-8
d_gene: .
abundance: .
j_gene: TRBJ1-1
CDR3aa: CASSELVGGPRTEAFF
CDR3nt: TGTGCCAGCAGCGAATTGGTGGGGGGTCCGCGGACTGAAGCTTTCTTT

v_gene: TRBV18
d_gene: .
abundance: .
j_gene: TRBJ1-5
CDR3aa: CASSPRPDSNQPQHF
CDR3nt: TGTGCCAGCTCACCACGCCCAGATAGCAATCAGCCCCAGCATTTT

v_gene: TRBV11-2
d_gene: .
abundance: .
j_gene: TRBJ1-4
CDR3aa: CASSLSEKLFF
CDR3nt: TGTGCCAGCAGCTTAAGCGAAAAACTGTTTTTT

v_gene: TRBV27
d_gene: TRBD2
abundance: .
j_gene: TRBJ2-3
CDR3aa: CASRGTSGDTQYF
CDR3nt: TGTGCCAGCAGGGGGACTAGCGGAGATACGCAGTATTTT

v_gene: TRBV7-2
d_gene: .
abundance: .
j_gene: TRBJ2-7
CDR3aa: CASSFLSNSYEQYF
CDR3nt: TGTGCCAGCAGCTTTTTGTCTAACTCCTACGAGCAGTACTTC

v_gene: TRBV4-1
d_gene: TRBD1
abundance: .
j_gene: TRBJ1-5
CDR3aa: CASSQEDRGRQPQHF
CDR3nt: TGCGCCAGCAGCCAAGAGGACAGGGGGCGTCAGCCCCAGCATTTT

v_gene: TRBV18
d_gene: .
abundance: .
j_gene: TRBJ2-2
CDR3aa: CASSPPSLGGGELFF
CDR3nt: TGTGCCAGCTCACCACCGTCCTTGGGCGGCGGGGAGCTGTTTTTT

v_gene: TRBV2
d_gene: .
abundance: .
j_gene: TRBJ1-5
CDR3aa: CASSPYRQINQPQHF
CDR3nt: TGTGCCAGCAGTCCGTACAGGCAAATTAATCAGCCCCAGCATTTT

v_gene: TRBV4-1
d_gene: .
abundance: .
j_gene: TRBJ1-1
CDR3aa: CASSSRGGMNTEAFF
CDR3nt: TGCGCCAGCAGCTCGAGAGGAGGGATGAACACTGAAGCTTTCTTT

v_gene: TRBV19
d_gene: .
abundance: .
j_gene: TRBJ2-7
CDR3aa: CASSIRRGTEQYF
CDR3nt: TGTGCCAGTAGTATCCGTCGGGGCACCGAGCAGTACTTC

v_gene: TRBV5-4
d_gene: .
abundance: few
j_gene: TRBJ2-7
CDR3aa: CASSLEGEQYF
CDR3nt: TGTGCCAGCAGCTTGGAGGGGGAGCAGTACTTC

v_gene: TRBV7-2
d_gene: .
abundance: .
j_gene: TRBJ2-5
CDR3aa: CASSPLLQETQYF
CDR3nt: TGTGCCAGCAGCCCACTACTGCAAGAGACCCAGTACTTC

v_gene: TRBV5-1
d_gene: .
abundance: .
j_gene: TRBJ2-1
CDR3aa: CASSQGTSSGNEQFF
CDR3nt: TGCGCCAGCAGCCAGGGCACTAGCTCTGGAAATGAGCAGTTCTTC

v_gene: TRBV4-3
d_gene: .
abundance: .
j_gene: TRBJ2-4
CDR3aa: CASSQGVVRAGAKNIQYF
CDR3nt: TGCGCCAGCAGCCAAGGAGTTGTCAGGGCTGGGGCCAAAAACATTCAGTACTTC

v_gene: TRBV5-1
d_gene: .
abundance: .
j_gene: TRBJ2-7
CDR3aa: CASSADPGIYEQYF
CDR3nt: TGCGCCAGCAGCGCTGACCCCGGCATCTACGAGCAGTACTTC

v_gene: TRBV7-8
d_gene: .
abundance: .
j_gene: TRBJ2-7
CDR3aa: CASSFGRATYEQYF
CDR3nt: TGTGCCAGCAGCTTCGGGCGAGCAACCTACGAGCAGTACTTC

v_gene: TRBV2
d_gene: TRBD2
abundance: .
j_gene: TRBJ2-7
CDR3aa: CASSVWEGADEQYF
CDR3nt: TGTGCCAGCAGTGTATGGGAGGGAGCGGACGAGCAGTACTTC

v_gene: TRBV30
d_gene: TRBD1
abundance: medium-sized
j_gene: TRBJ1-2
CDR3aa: CAWSPGTGRGYTF
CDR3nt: TGTGCCTGGAGTCCAGGGACAGGCCGTGGCTACACCTTC

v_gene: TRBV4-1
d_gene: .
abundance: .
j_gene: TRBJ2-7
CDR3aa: CASSQGANYEQYF
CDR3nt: TGCGCCAGCAGCCAGGGGGCGAACTACGAGCAGTACTTC

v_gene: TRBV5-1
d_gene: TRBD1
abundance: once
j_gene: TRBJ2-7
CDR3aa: CASSFRDRVYEQYF
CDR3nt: TGCGCCAGCAGCTTCCGGGACAGGGTCTACGAGCAGTACTTC

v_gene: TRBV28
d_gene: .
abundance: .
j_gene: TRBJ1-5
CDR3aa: CASSPGRRLYQPQHF
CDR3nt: TGTGCCAGCAGCCCCGGGCGCCGGCTGTATCAGCCCCAGCATTTT

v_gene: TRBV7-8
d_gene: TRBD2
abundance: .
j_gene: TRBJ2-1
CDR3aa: CASSLSSGSKNEQFF
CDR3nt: TGTGCCAGCAGCTTGTCTAGCGGGAGCAAGAATGAGCAGTTCTTC

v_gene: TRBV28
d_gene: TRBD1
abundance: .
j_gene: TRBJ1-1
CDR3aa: CASIPSGGQGNTEAFF
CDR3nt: TGTGCCAGCATCCCAAGTGGGGGACAGGGGAACACTGAAGCTTTCTTT

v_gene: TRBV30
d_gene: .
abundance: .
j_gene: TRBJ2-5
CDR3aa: CTWSVQTVPTRKTQYF
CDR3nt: TGTACCTGGAGTGTACAGACAGTACCAACTAGAAAGACCCAGTACTTC

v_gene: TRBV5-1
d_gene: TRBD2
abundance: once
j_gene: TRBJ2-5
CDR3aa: CASSLVGGQETQYF
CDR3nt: TGCGCCAGCAGCTTGGTGGGAGGGCAAGAGACCCAGTACTTC

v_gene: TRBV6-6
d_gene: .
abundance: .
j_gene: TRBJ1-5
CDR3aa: CASSLLGGPQHF
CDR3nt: TGTGCCAGCAGTCTCCTGGGAGGCCCCCAGCATTTT

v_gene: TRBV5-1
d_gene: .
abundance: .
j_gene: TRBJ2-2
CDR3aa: CASSVYALSGYAGELFF
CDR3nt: TGCGCCAGCAGCGTGTACGCCCTTAGCGGCTACGCCGGGGAGCTGTTTTTT

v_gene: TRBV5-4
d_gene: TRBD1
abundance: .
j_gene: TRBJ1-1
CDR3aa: CASSLSGGADTEAFF
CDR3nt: TGTGCCAGCAGCTTATCAGGGGGAGCGGACACTGAAGCTTTCTTT

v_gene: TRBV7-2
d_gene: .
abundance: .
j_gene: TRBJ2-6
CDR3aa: CASSPGFSSGANVLTF
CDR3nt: TGTGCCAGCAGCCCGGGTTTTAGCTCTGGGGCCAACGTCCTGACTTTC

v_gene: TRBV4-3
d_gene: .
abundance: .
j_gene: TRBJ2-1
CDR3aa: CASSQDISGEQFF
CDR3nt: TGCGCCAGCAGCCAAGATATCTCGGGGGAGCAGTTCTTC

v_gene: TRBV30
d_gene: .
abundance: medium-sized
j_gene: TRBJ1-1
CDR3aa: CAWSRSLGVTEAFF
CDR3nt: TGTGCCTGGAGCAGATCCCTCGGGGTCACTGAAGCTTTCTTT

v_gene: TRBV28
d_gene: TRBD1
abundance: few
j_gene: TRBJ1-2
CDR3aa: CASSFGGTGVYGYTF
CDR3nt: TGTGCCAGCAGTTTCGGCGGGACAGGGGTTTATGGCTACACCTTC

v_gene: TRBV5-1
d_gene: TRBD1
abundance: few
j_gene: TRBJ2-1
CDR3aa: CASSLLTGDNEQFF
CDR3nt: TGCGCCAGCAGCTTGCTGACAGGGGACAATGAGCAGTTCTTC

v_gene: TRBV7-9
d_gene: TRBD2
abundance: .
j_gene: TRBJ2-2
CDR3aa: CASSGRTAGGTGELFF
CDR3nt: TGTGCCAGCAGCGGAAGGACAGCGGGAGGCACCGGGGAGCTGTTTTTT

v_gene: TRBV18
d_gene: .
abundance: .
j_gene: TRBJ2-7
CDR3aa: CASSPRGGKDEQYF
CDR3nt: TGTGCCAGCTCACCACGGGGGGGCAAAGACGAGCAGTACTTC

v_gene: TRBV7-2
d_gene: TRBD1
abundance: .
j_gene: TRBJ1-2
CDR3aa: CASSLNVGQGRGYTF
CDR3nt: TGTGCCAGCAGCCTAAACGTGGGACAGGGCCGTGGCTACACCTTC